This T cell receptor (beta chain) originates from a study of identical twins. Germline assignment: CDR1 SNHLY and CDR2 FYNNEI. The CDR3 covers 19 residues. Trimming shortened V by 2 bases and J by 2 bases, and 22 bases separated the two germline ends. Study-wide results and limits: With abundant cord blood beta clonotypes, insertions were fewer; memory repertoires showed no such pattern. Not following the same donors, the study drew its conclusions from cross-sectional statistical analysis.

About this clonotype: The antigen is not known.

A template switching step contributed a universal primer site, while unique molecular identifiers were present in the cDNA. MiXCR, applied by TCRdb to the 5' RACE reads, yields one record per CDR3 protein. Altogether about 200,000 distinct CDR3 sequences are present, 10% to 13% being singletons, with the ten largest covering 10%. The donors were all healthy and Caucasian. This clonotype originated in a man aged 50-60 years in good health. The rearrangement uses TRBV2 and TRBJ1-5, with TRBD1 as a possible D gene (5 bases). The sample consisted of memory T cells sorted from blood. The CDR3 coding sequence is TGTGCCAGCAGTGAAACGTTTTTGTCAGGGAGGCGCCGCAATCAGCCCCAGCATTTT. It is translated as CASSETFLSGRRRNQPQHF.